These 29 T cell receptor beta chains share one sample of origin, sequenced in a study of response to subunit inactivated influenza vaccine. TCRdb re-derived calls from the RT-PCR reads in MiXCR, one entry per CDR3 protein. The sample yields more than 500,000 distinct CDR3 sequences, around 11% seen once. The sample was also linked to a second study, of T cells expressing NK-cell markers. That report adds: UMIs accompanied the 5'RACE template switching by which TCR beta cDNA was made.

The sample here was PBMCs from blood, taken on the day of vaccination. The source is a middle-aged man who received an inactivated influenza vaccine.

In this sample, this clonotype turned up a few times. J is TRBJ2-4 and V is TRBV2; no clear D gene. The CDR3 covers 13 residues. The V gene's germline CDR1 is SNHLY and CDR2 FYNNEI. Trimming removed 3 bases at V and 5 bases at J, with 8 bases between. CDR3 residues: CASSDGWENIQYF. CDR3 nucleotides: TGTGCCAGCAGTGACGGTTGGGAAAACATTCAGTACTTC.

CDR3 nucleotides: TGCAGTGCTAGCGGGGGGACTAGCGGGAGCTACAATGAGCAGTTCTTC. It is translated as CSASGGTSGSYNEQFF. V gene TRBV20-1 combines with J gene TRBJ2-1; 14 bases match TRBD2. This CDR3 is built from 16 residues. J was trimmed by 3 bases and V by 3 bases; bases with no gene match: 4. Germline loops: CDR1 DFQATT, CDR2 SNEGSKA (reference sequence).

The chain uses TRBV3-1 and TRBJ2-1; 8 bases fit TRBD1. In germline, CDR1 is LGHDT, CDR2 YNNKEL (reference sequence). Trimming cost V 5 bases and J 9 bases; bases outside gene matches: 3. The length of the CDR3 is 12 residues. CDR3 DNA: TGTGCCAGCAGCAGACAGGGGTTTGAGCAGTTCTTC. The encoded protein is CASSRQGFEQFF.

CDR3 sequence: CASSQTQSSGGLYNEQFF. The CDR3, as DNA: TGTGCCAGCAGCCAAACACAGTCTAGCGGGGGCCTTTACAATGAGCAGTTCTTC. V is TRBV3-1 and J is TRBJ2-1, with 10 bases fitting TRBD2. This CDR3 is built from 18 residues. Per germline, CDR1 LGHDT and CDR2 YNNKEL (reference sequence). Trimming removed 2 bases from V and 4 bases from J; junction bases left unmatched: 11.

A few counts support this clonotype. This chain joins TRBV12-3 or TRBV12-4 and TRBJ2-3; 10 bases match TRBD2. The CDR3 extends over 16 amino acids. Losses at the gene ends were 5 bases for V and 4 bases for J; bases not matched to a gene: 9. The CDR3 loop is CASSDRAGGPADTQYF. CDR3 nucleotides: TGTGCCAGCAGTGACCGAGCGGGGGGGCCTGCAGATACGCAGTATTTT.

CDR3 amino acids: CASSQLSGSQNEQFF. CDR3 bases: TGTGCCAGCAGCCAACTTAGCGGGAGTCAGAATGAGCAGTTCTTC. The chain carries TRBV9 and TRBJ2-1, with 9 nucleotides matching TRBD2. This CDR3 contains 15 residues. CDR1 SGDLS and CDR2 YYNGEE come from the germline V gene. With V trimmed by 4 bases and J by 7 bases, 9 bases remained unmatched.

This clonotype was counted a few times. The chain recombines TRBV7-9 with TRBJ2-7; D is unresolved. This CDR3 spans 11 amino acids. V was pared by 4 bases and J by 5 bases, with 6 bases between. In germline, CDR1 is SEHNR, CDR2 FQNEAQ (reference sequence). CDR3 in amino acids: CASSSPNEQYF. The DNA of the CDR3 is TGTGCCAGCAGCTCCCCTAACGAGCAGTACTTC.

The V call is TRBV12-3 or TRBV12-4, the J call TRBJ2-1; TRBD1 aligns across 8 bases. The CDR3 runs 15 residues. V was pared by 6 bases and J by 0 bases, with 4 bases of the junction left unmatched. The CDR3 DNA is TGTGCCAGCAGGAGACAGGGGCCCTCCTACAATGAGCAGTTCTTC. This encodes CASRRQGPSYNEQFF.

Only a few counts were recorded for this clonotype. V usage is TRBV6-5 and J usage is TRBJ2-3; 10 bases are shared with TRBD2. This CDR3 has 16 amino acids. CDR1 is MNHEY, CDR2 SVGAGI, per germline. With 0 bases clipped from V and 6 bases from J, the junction kept 6 bases outside the gene matches. CDR3 DNA sequence: TGTGCCAGCAGTTACTCGACTAGCGGGCCAAGGGATACGCAGTATTTT. This translates into CASSYSTSGPRDTQYF.

This clonotype was counted between two and nine times. The chain links TRBV4-1 to TRBJ1-1; D gene ambiguous. This CDR3 comprises 14 residues. Trimming shortened V by 4 bases and J by 6 bases, and 15 bases separated the two germline ends. Germline assignment: CDR1 MGHRA and CDR2 YSYEKL. The CDR3 here is CASSRGTPGSEAFF. The CDR3 region has the DNA TGCGCCAGCAGCCGCGGTACCCCCGGGTCTGAAGCTTTCTTT.

The chain carries TRBV9 and TRBJ2-7, with 8 positions matching TRBD1. Per the germline V gene, CDR1 is SGDLS and CDR2 is YYNGEE. The CDR3 has 15 residues. Trimming cost V 0 bases and J 3 bases; bases outside gene matches: 5. The CDR3: CASSVGRGLGYEQYF. CDR3 DNA sequence: TGTGCCAGCAGCGTAGGCAGGGGGCTAGGCTACGAGCAGTACTTC. Using reference TRBV9 and TRBJ2-7 for the parts outside the CDR3, the full variable domain is DSGVTQTPKHLITATGQRVTLRCSPRSGDLSVYWYQQSLDQGLQFLIQYYNGEERAKGNILERFSAQQFPDLHSELNLSSLELGDSALYFCASSVGRGLGYEQYFGPGTRLTVT.

The J gene is TRBJ2-7, the V gene TRBV25-1; 8 bases match TRBD2. Trimming removed 0 bases from V and 4 bases from J; junction bases left unmatched: 11. Germline V lookup: CDR1 MGHDK, CDR2 SYGVNS. CDR3 length: 17 residues. In DNA form, the CDR3 reads TGTGCCAGCAGTGAATACCCCGGCGGGGGGAGCTCTTACGAGCAGTACTTC. Translation gives CASSEYPGGGSSYEQYF.

This clonotype was counted many times. This sequence joins TRBV28 and TRBJ2-5; D not certain. CDR3 length: 15 residues. The V gene's germline CDR1 is MDHEN and CDR2 SYDVKM. The germline V and J ends were trimmed by 3 bases and 1 base, with 12 bases remaining between them. The CDR3 bases are TGTGCCAGCAGTTTGACCCATGTCATCCAAGAGACCCAGTACTTC. Its protein is CASSLTHVIQETQYF.

This clonotype was detected ten times or more. V usage is TRBV12-3 or TRBV12-4 and J usage is TRBJ2-5, with 7 bases aligning to TRBD2. Trimming took 5 bases from V and 1 from J; bases not matched to a gene: 4. The CDR3 covers 14 residues. The CDR3 bases are TGTGCCAGCAGTGGGGGGAGGGTCCAAGAGACCCAGTACTTC. Residues: CASSGGRVQETQYF.

The chain has TRBV7-9 and TRBJ1-5, with D perhaps TRBD1 (6 bases). With 3 bases removed from V and 5 bases from J, the gap between germline ends came to 8 bases. The germline gives CDR1 SEHNR, CDR2 FQNEAQ (reference sequence). The CDR3 is 13 residues long. The CDR3 protein is CASSFAGDQPQHF. DNA for the CDR3: TGTGCCAGCAGCTTTGCAGGGGATCAGCCCCAGCATTTT.

The sample holds many counts of this clonotype. The chain employs TRBV19 and TRBJ1-4; D is unclear. Between the trimmed V and J ends, which lost 8 bases and 4 bases, there was a span of 11 bases. Germline CDR1 reads LNHDA; CDR2 reads SQIVND (reference sequence). The CDR3 runs to 13 residues. The CDR3, as DNA: TGTGCCAGTGCCGACGGGAATAATGAAAAACTGTTTTTT. Protein sequence: CASADGNNEKLFF.

This chain connects TRBV5-6 to TRBJ2-7; D possibly corresponds to TRBD1 (6 bases). V lost 2 bases and J lost 5, with 14 bases in between. This CDR3 region has 14 residues. Germline lookup yields CDR1 SGHDT and CDR2 YYEEEE. CDR3 bases: TGTGCCAGCAGCTTAACCAACAGGGTTGACGAGCAGTACTTC. Encoded protein: CASSLTNRVDEQYF.

This clonotype has a handful of counts. V is TRBV12-3 or TRBV12-4 and J is TRBJ2-3; 8 bases match TRBD2. Trimming cost V 0 bases and J 2 bases; bases outside gene matches: 4. CDR3 size: 16 residues. The CDR3 region has the DNA TGTGCCAGCAGTTTAGCGCTAGCGGGTCACACAGATACGCAGTATTTT. This codes for CASSLALAGHTDTQYF.

This clonotype was counted a few times. The junction departs from the called germline gene at one end, perhaps through a read error. The chain combines TRBV19 with TRBJ2-6; 7 positions match TRBD1. The germline V gene encodes CDR1 LNHDA and CDR2 SQIVND (reference sequence). The CDR3 sequence is 18 residues long. The CDR3 loop reads CASSLTGTLSSGSNVLTF. DNA of the CDR3: TGTGCCAGTAGTTTGACAGGGACCCTCAGCTCTGGGTCCAACGTCCTGACTTTC.

This clonotype has only a few counts. The rearrangement links TRBV5-6 to TRBJ2-3, with 8 bases matching TRBD2. This CDR3 region has 16 residues. Germline loops: CDR1 SGHDT, CDR2 YYEEEE. V shed 4 bases, J shed 3 bases, and the junction held 10 bases outside the gene matches. CDR3 residues: CASSEKSGGWTDTQYF. In nucleotides, the CDR3 is TGTGCCAGCAGCGAAAAGAGCGGGGGTTGGACAGATACGCAGTATTTT.

This clonotype has more than one count but fewer than ten. The chain links TRBV20-1 to TRBJ2-7; D not resolved. The CDR3 is 12 amino acids. Trimming left V 0 bases short and J 2 bases short, with 5 bases between. The germline V gene has CDR1 DFQATT and CDR2 SNEGSKA (reference sequence). The CDR3 region is CSARDRTYEQYF. In DNA form, the CDR3 reads TGCAGTGCTAGAGATAGGACCTACGAGCAGTACTTC.

A few counts support this clonotype. The rearrangement uses TRBV20-1 and TRBJ2-3, with 11 bases fitting TRBD2. With 5 bases clipped from V and 0 bases from J, the junction kept 10 bases outside the gene matches. Germline V lookup: CDR1 DFQATT, CDR2 SNEGSKA (reference sequence). The CDR3 covers 17 residues. The CDR3 region has the DNA TGCAGTGCTGGTGGGACTAGCGGACCTCTTAGCACAGATACGCAGTATTTT. Translating gives CSAGGTSGPLSTDTQYF.

Only a few counts were recorded for this clonotype. This sequence joins TRBV11-2 and TRBJ1-6; weak D call: TRBD1 (6 bases). Trimming stripped 5 bases from V and 6 bases from J, with 8 bases between. The CDR3 has 13 residues. Germline-derived CDR1 and CDR2 are SGHAT and FQNNGV. CDR3 coding DNA: TGTGCCAGCAGCCAGGGGTCTAATTCACCCCTCCACTTT. Protein sequence: CASSQGSNSPLHF.

This clonotype was seen more than once but under ten times. The chain is built from TRBV5-4 and TRBJ2-5, with a weak D call TRBD2 (5 bases). Trimming removed 1 base at V and 3 bases at J, with 13 bases between. From germline, CDR1 is SGHNT and CDR2 YYREEE (reference sequence). This CDR3 is 15 amino acids long. The CDR3 region is CASSLYPWREETQYF. For the CDR3, the DNA is TGTGCCAGCAGCTTGTACCCCTGGCGGGAAGAGACCCAGTACTTC.

There are many counts of this clonotype. The rearrangement links TRBV28 to TRBJ1-5, with 7 positions matching TRBD1. Germline V gene data show CDR1 as MDHEN and CDR2 as SYDVKM. The CDR3 consists of 14 residues. Trimming cost V 7 bases and J 8 bases; bases outside gene matches: 11. The CDR3 nucleotides are TGTGCCAGCATCACGGGGGCCAGGGGGAAGCCCCAGCATTTT. It codes for CASITGARGKPQHF.

This clonotype has more than one count but fewer than ten. This chain joins TRBV5-5 and TRBJ2-7, with 11 positions matching TRBD2. Trimming at V came to 0 bases and at J to 9 bases, leaving 8 bases not matched to a gene. Per the germline V gene, CDR1 is SGHKS and CDR2 is YYEKEE (reference sequence). This CDR3 comprises 15 residues. The CDR3: CASSLVSTSGRRQYF. For the CDR3, the DNA is TGTGCCAGCAGCTTGGTGTCTACTAGCGGGAGACGGCAGTACTTC.

This clonotype showed up just a few times. The J gene is TRBJ2-5, the V gene TRBV18; TRBD2 matches at 10 bases. The CDR3 totals 16 residues. V trimming: 5 bases; J trimming: 5 bases; junction bases outside the gene matches: 11. Germline V lookup: CDR1 KGHSH, CDR2 LQKENI. The CDR3 spells CASSTLAGRGLETQYF. CDR3 sequence (DNA): TGTGCCAGCTCAACACTAGCGGGACGGGGATTGGAGACCCAGTACTTC. The variable domain in full, completed from reference TRBV18 and TRBJ2-5, reads NAGVMQNPRHLVRRRGQEARLRCSPMKGHSHVYWYRQLPEEGLKFMVYLQKENIIDESGMPKERFSAEFPKEGPSILRIQQVVRGDSAAYFCASSTLAGRGLETQYFGPGTRLLVL.

V and J are TRBV5-6 and TRBJ2-5; tentative D call: TRBD1 (6 bases). V was trimmed by 0 bases and J by 5 bases, leaving 14 bases between them. This CDR3 has 15 residues. Germline V gene sequence: CDR1 SGHDT, CDR2 YYEEEE. The chain's CDR3 is CASSLGGTSPETQYF. The DNA for the CDR3 is TGTGCCAGCAGCTTGGGAGGGACATCCCCGGAGACCCAGTACTTC. Looking up the rest from reference TRBV5-6 and TRBJ2-5 gives the full variable domain: DAGVTQSPTHLIKTRGQQVTLRCSPKSGHDTVSWYQQALGQGPQFIFQYYEEEERQRGNFPDRFSGHQFPNYSSELNVNALLLGDSALYLCASSLGGTSPETQYFGPGTRLLVL.

There are a few counts of this clonotype. V is TRBV15 and J is TRBJ1-2; no clear D. This CDR3 comprises 13 residues. Looked up from germline, CDR1 is LNHNV and CDR2 is YYDKDF (reference sequence). The V gene lost 5 bases and the J gene lost 0 bases, with 7 bases spanning the gap. The CDR3 region is CATSPEANYGYTF. Here the CDR3 DNA reads TGTGCCACCAGCCCTGAGGCTAACTATGGCTACACCTTC.